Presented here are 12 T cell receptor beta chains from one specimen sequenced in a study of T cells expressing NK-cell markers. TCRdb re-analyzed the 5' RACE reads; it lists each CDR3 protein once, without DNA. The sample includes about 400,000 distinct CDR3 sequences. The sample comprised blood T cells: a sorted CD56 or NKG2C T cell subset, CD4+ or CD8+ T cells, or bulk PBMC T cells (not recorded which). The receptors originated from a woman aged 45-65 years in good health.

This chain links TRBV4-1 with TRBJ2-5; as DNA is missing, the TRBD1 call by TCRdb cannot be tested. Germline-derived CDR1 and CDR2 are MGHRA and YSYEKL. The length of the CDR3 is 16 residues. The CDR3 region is CASSQWRGGGQETQYF.

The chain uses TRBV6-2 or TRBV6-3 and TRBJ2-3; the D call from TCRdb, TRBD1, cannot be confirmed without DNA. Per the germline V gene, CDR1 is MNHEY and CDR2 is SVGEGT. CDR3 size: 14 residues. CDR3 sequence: CASSWSGSTNTQYF.

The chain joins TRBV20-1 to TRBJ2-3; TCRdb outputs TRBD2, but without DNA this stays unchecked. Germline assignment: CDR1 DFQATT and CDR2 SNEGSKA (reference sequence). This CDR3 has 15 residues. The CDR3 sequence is CSAPGLARSTDTQYF.

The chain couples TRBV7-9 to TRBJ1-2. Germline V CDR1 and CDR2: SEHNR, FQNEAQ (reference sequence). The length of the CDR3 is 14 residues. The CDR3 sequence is CASSLVGGFGGYTF.

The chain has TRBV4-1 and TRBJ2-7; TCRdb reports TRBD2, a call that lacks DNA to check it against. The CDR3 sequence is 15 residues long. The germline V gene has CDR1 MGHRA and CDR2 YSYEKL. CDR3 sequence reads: CASSQPTSGAYEQYF.

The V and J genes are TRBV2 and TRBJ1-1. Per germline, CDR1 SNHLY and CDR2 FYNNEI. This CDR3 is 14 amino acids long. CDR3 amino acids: CASSEAVWNTEAFF.

This chain's CDR3 is CASSQGRQGYSYNEQFF. The chain has TRBV3-1 and TRBJ2-1; TCRdb selects TRBD1, and the lack of DNA leaves this call unchecked. CDR1 and CDR2 from the germline V gene are LGHDT and YNNKEL (reference sequence). There are 17 residues in the CDR3.

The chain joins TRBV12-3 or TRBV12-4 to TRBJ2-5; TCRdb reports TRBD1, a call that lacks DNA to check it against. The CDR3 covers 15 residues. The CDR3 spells CASRPGQGIGETQYF.

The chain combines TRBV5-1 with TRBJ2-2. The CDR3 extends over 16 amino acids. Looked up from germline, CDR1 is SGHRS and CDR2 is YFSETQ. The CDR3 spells CASSLSSHLNTGELFF.

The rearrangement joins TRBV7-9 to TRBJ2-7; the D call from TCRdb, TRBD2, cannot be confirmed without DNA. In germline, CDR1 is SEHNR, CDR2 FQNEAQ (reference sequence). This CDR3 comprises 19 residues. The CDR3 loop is CASSVETLAGGPSRYEQYF.

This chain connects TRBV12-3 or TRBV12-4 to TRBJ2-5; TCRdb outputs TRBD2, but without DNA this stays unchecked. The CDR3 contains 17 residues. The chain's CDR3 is CASSRQSRLAGEETQYF.

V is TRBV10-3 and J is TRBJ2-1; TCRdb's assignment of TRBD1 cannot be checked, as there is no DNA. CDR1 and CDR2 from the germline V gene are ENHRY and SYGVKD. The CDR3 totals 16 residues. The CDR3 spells CAITGQGVGSYNEQFF.